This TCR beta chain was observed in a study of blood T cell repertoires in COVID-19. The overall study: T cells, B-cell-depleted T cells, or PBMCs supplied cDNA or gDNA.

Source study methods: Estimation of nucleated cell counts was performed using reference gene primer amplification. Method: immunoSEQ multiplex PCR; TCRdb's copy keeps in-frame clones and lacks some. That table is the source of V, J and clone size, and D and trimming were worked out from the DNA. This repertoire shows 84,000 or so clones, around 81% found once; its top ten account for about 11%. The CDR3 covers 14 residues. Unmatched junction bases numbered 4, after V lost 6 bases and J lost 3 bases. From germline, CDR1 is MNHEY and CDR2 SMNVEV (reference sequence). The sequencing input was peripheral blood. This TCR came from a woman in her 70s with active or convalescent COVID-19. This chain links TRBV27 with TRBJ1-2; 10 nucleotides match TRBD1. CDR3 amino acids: CASRGQGGHYGYTF. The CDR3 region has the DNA TGTGCCAGCAGAGGACAGGGGGGGCACTATGGCTACACCTTC.